One TCR beta chain is described in this entry. This clone was found a few times. Its antigen remains unidentified. Base qualities are not at hand, and no much larger clone is one base apart. This specimen comes from a study of shared clonotypes between healthy human individuals (dated by TCRdb to 2018 to 2021). For the wider study: The cohort included three men and two women between 18 and 49 years of age. The study deeply sequenced blood TCR repertoires of five healthy adults to estimate repertoire size and the extent of clonotype sharing between individuals. Libraries were prepared and TCR repertoires were sequenced by different laboratories using diverse techniques, in order to increase sequencing depth and limit assay-specific biases. Each donor's leukapheresis produced roughly between roughly 0.85 and 9 billion PBMCs. Study-wide conclusions, independent of this receptor: Because the study included a small number of donors, the genetic and exposure-history diversity represented was limited. Based on pairwise subsampling, the degree of clonotype sharing among donors was expected to be affected by sequencing depth. Sampling was restricted to blood, and TCR repertoires in tissues likely differ from the TCR repertoires found in blood.

Healthy HIV-negative adults with no recently reported acute infections or vaccinations were included as donors. Every donor was a Caucasian adult living in Nashville, Tennessee, USA. In the unsorted samples, approximately 85 million PBMCs were counted, and genomic DNA was extracted using the QIAamp DNA Blood Mini kit. Blood was obtained by leukapheresis, after which PBMCs were separated by Ficoll-Histopaque density gradient centrifugation and cryopreserved in liquid nitrogen vapor phase. According to the germline V gene (reference sequence), CDR1 reads GTSNPN and CDR2 reads SVGIG. From cysteine to phenylalanine, the CDR3 is 12 amino acids long. CDR3 DNA is the only sequence kept; it has 36 bases, read in frame from the first base. The trim is 5 bases for V and 9 bases for J, with a gap of 14 bases between the germline ends. Using the deep immunoSEQ assay, TCR CDR3 regions were amplified from genomic DNA by multiplex PCR. Extracted genomic DNA from each cell subset was spread evenly across all wells of several immunoSEQ 96-well plates, with each plate serving as a replicate. Each replicate PCR for unsorted PBMC received 300 to 350 ng genomic DNA, equal to 25,000 to 30,000 T cell genomes. Ten immunoSEQ deep assay plates were used to sequence the unsorted PBMC genomic DNA. Purified libraries were quantified with a Qubit 3.0 fluorometer, sized on a Bioanalyzer 2100, and re-quantified with the KAPA Library Quantification kit. Each immunoSEQ 96-well plate was sequenced on its own single-read 150-cycle Illumina NextSeq 550 flow cell. Per the original workflow: The immunoSEQ output contained only junctional sequences without quality scores, so filtering could not match that applied to full-length reads. To assign V/J genes and CDR3, sequences were annotated against IMGT germline references using PyIR, a Python wrapper for IgBLAST v1.9. Reads with weak V/J assignments (E-value above 1e-6), missing CDR3, stop codons, out-of-frame junctions, or ambiguous translated residues were removed. V3J clonotypes were defined as sequences sharing an identical inferred V gene, J gene, and CDR3 amino acid sequence. To compute the percentage overlap between repertoires, the number of shared unique clonotypes was divided by the size of the smaller repertoire. RTK rarefaction, the Chao1 estimator, and Recon v2.1 estimates of unobserved clonotypes were used to assess repertoire richness. Drawn from immuneACCESS, this table holds only the in-frame rearrangements with V and J called that TCRdb kept. Clones are partly lost; checked studies trace under half to an unresolved V gene and leave the rest unexplained. That table furnishes V, J and clone size, whereas the DNA furnished D and trimming. The table for this sample lists 450,000 to 500,000 clones; 76% of them were counted only once. Together, the top ten hold 10% to 15% of the sample.

The sequence joins TRBV30 to TRBJ2-1; the D gene is perhaps TRBD1, on 5 matching bases. This receptor was identified in a middle-aged woman in good health. Some clones in this sample may be carry-over from other donors' samples. Sequenced sample: PBMCs. Here is the DNA: TGTGCCTGGGACAGTTTTAGGGGTGAGCAGTTCTTC. Translated, it gives CAWDSFRGEQFF.